This entry lists 20 T cell receptor beta chains sequenced from one sample in a study of regulatory T cells in long-lasting Graves disease. Time point meaning: persistent/refractory GD, antithyroid drugs over 5 years with positive TRAb. PBMC RNA was the source of the TCR library. Libraries of TCR beta came from iRepertoire HTBI primers plus Arm-PCR of CDR3 regions. Each CDR3 protein gets one entry after TCRdb re-called the multiplex PCR reads with MiXCR. The sample includes 400,000 to 600,000 distinct CDR3 sequences, roughly a fifth of them seen just once. The material was peripheral blood mononuclear cells (PBMCs), obtained when the disease was refractory, from a patient treated with antithyroid drugs. Receptors were obtained from a female donor with Graves disease.

V is TRBV28 and J is TRBJ2-1; D is possibly TRBD1 (5 bases). Germline V gives CDR1 MDHEN, CDR2 SYDVKM. The V and J ends lost 5 bases and 2 bases respectively, with 10 bases between them. This CDR3 comprises 14 residues. This CDR3 reads CASSQGLPYNEQFF. CDR3 coding DNA: TGTGCCAGCAGTCAGGGTCTTCCCTACAATGAGCAGTTCTTC.

This clonotype was recorded many times. This rearrangement joins TRBV5-1 to TRBJ1-1; D uncertain. CDR1 and CDR2 (germline): SGHRS, YFSETQ. CDR3 length: 14 residues. V lost 0 bases, J lost 0 bases, and 6 bases lay in between. The CDR3: CASSLDTVNTEAFF. CDR3 coding DNA: TGCGCCAGCAGCTTGGATACGGTGAACACTGAAGCTTTCTTT.

This clonotype occurred many times. J is TRBJ2-7 and V is TRBV28, with TRBD2 identical over 7 bases. The CDR3 length is 14 residues. Germline V CDR1 and CDR2: MDHEN, SYDVKM. Trimming at V came to 1 base and at J to 5 bases, leaving 5 bases not matched to a gene. CDR3 nucleotide sequence: TGTGCCAGCAGTTTATCGGGGGGACGAGACGAGCAGTACTTC. Its protein is CASSLSGGRDEQYF.

The V and J genes are TRBV6-2 or TRBV6-3 and TRBJ2-1; D call uncertain. Trimming stripped 6 bases from V and 8 bases from J, with 17 bases between. This CDR3 spans 14 amino acids. Germline-derived CDR1 and CDR2 are MNHEY and SVGEGT. The CDR3 DNA sequence: TGTGCCAGCAGACTATCCGGGTCAGCCGATGAGCAGTTCTTC. Translation gives CASRLSGSADEQFF.

The chain uses TRBV5-4 and TRBJ1-4; tentatively, D is TRBD1 (6 bases). The CDR3 is made up of 14 amino acids. Germline V gene sequence: CDR1 SGHNT, CDR2 YYREEE (reference sequence). Trimming pared 4 bases from V and 5 bases from J, leaving 12 bases between. The chain's CDR3 is CASSVDSINEKLFF. The CDR3 coding sequence is TGTGCCAGCAGCGTGGACAGTATAAATGAAAAACTGTTTTTT.

This clonotype has a count of ten or more. This chain connects TRBV28 to TRBJ1-5; D is perhaps TRBD1 (5 bases). The V end was cut by 2 bases, the J end by 4 bases, with 12 bases between. The length of the CDR3 is 15 residues. Germline V gene lookup returns CDR1 MDHEN and CDR2 SYDVKM. The CDR3 DNA follows: TGTGCCAGCAGTTTACAGGGTGTCGTTAATCAGCCCCAGCATTTT. This gives the protein CASSLQGVVNQPQHF.

The sample holds many counts of this clonotype. The genes are TRBV12-3 or TRBV12-4 and TRBJ2-2, with TRBD1 identical over 8 bases. The CDR3 is 15 amino acids. The J segment lost 1 base and the V segment lost 7 bases, leaving 5 bases of the junction unmatched. The CDR3 region has the DNA TGTGCCAGCATCCTCAGGGGGCTGAACACCGGGGAGCTGTTTTTT. This encodes CASILRGLNTGELFF.

The rearrangement links TRBV30 to TRBJ1-1; D is undetermined. Looked up from germline, CDR1 is GTSNPN and CDR2 is SVGIG (reference sequence). The ends were cut back, 1 base at V and 2 bases at J, with 5 bases in the middle. The CDR3 is 12 amino acids. The CDR3 region has the DNA TGTGCCTGGAGTGCCTCAAACACTGAAGCTTTCTTT. Translating gives CAWSASNTEAFF.

The rearrangement uses TRBV30 and TRBJ2-1, with 7 bases matching TRBD2. The CDR3 has 16 residues. V gave up 8 bases and J gave up 3 bases; unmatched junction bases: 16. CDR1 and CDR2 (germline): GTSNPN, SVGIG (reference sequence). CDR3 amino acids: CAGIGREGRGYNEQFF. The CDR3 DNA sequence: TGTGCCGGAATTGGGCGCGAGGGGAGGGGCTACAATGAGCAGTTCTTC.

Points on this clonotype: This sequence may be a read error, since a much larger clone differs from it by one base. V usage is TRBV6-1 and J usage is TRBJ2-5, with D perhaps TRBD1 or TRBD2 (5 bases each). Per germline, CDR1 MNHNS and CDR2 SASEGT. The V end lost 7 bases, the J end lost 7 bases, and 16 bases lay between the germline ends. This CDR3 is 13 amino acids long. CDR3: CASNDGTTRTQYF. CDR3 DNA sequence: TGTGCCAGCAATGACGGGACCACGAGGACCCAGTACTTC.

This clonotype was detected a few times. The chain recombines TRBV7-3 with TRBJ2-5; D may be TRBD1 or TRBD2 (5 bases each). Germline CDR1 SGHTA, CDR2 FQGTGA. The CDR3 is made up of 14 amino acids. With 1 base removed from V and 4 bases from J, the gap between germline ends came to 10 bases. The DNA of the CDR3 is TGTGCCAGCAGCTTAATGGGGGAGAGAGAGACCCAGTACTTC. Its protein is CASSLMGERETQYF.

The table lists this clonotype with a few counts. The V call is TRBV10-1, the J call TRBJ2-2; maybe TRBD2 (6 bases). Trimming took off 4 bases at V and 5 bases at J, with 11 bases between the two ends. This CDR3 has 14 amino acids. Germline CDR1 WNHNN, CDR2 SYGVQD (reference sequence). In nucleotides, the CDR3 is TGCGCCAGCAGTGCGGGGGTCCGGACCGGGGAGCTGTTTTTT. This sequence encodes CASSAGVRTGELFF.

The DNA of the CDR3 is TGTGCCAGTACAGAGGACGGAGATCAGCCCCAGCATTTT. It yields the protein CASTEDGDQPQHF. This chain uses TRBV18 with TRBJ1-5, with no clear D. Germline V gives CDR1 KGHSH, CDR2 LQKENI. This CDR3 region has 13 residues. V lost 9 bases and J 5 bases, leaving 14 bases between the germline ends.

This rearrangement joins TRBV7-2 to TRBJ2-1, with D unclear. The CDR3 spans 13 residues. The ends were cut back, 7 bases at V and 6 bases at J, with 13 bases in the middle. Germline CDR1 and CDR2: SGHTA and FQGNSA. CDR3 amino acids: CASIPSYPNEQFF. The CDR3 coding sequence is TGTGCCAGCATCCCTTCTTATCCCAATGAGCAGTTCTTC.

This clonotype was recorded many times. V is TRBV6-1 and J is TRBJ2-2; 8 bases map to TRBD1. Germline V gene sequence: CDR1 MNHNS, CDR2 SASEGT. The CDR3 consists of 14 residues. Losses at the gene ends were 10 bases for V and 2 bases for J; bases not matched to a gene: 6. The CDR3 protein is CAIRAGGNTGELFF. CDR3 DNA: TGTGCCATCCGGGCAGGGGGCAACACCGGGGAGCTGTTTTTT.

The sample holds many counts of this clonotype. This chain uses TRBV28 with TRBJ2-5; possibly TRBD1 for D (5 bases). In germline, CDR1 is MDHEN, CDR2 SYDVKM. The CDR3 sequence is 13 residues long. The germline V and J ends were trimmed by 6 bases and 0 bases, with 8 bases remaining between them. CDR3 in amino acids: CASSTTDQETQYF. CDR3 nucleotides: TGTGCCAGCAGCACGACAGACCAAGAGACCCAGTACTTC.

This clonotype was seen many times. The rearrangement uses TRBV28 and TRBJ2-2; D ambiguous. The CDR3 length is 12 residues. Germline CDR1 is MDHEN and CDR2 is SYDVKM. With 3 bases removed from V and 6 bases from J, the gap between germline ends came to 5 bases. The DNA of the CDR3 is TGTGCCAGCAGTTTGAGGTCCGGGGAGCTGTTTTTT. Its protein is CASSLRSGELFF. The full variable domain, in which reference TRBV28 and TRBJ2-2 provide the parts outside the CDR3, is DVKVTQSSRYLVKRTGEKVFLECVQDMDHENMFWYRQDPGLGLRLIYFSYDVKMKEKGDIPEGYSVSREKKERFSLILESASTNQTSMYLCASSLRSGELFFGEGSRLTVL.

A few counts support this clonotype. J is TRBJ1-3 and V is TRBV20-1, with a tentative D call TRBD1 (5 bases). Germline CDR1 DFQATT, CDR2 SNEGSKA (reference sequence). The germline V and J ends were trimmed by 0 bases and 4 bases, with 16 bases remaining between them. The CDR3 totals 16 residues. This chain's CDR3 is CSARDMGEGPGNTIYF. CDR3 in DNA: TGCAGTGCTAGAGATATGGGGGAGGGGCCGGGAAACACCATATATTTT.

The rearrangement links TRBV30 to TRBJ2-2; a possible D gene is TRBD2 (6 bases). The ends were cut back, 3 bases at V and 2 bases at J, with 13 bases in the middle. Germline lookup yields CDR1 GTSNPN and CDR2 SVGIG (reference sequence). This CDR3 comprises 15 residues. In DNA, the CDR3 is TGTGCCTGGAGGCCGGGACTGTTAAACACCGGGGAGCTGTTTTTT. This encodes CAWRPGLLNTGELFF.

The V call is TRBV29-1, the J call TRBJ1-2, with D perhaps TRBD1 (5 bases). This CDR3 region has 16 residues. The germline CDR1 and CDR2 sequences are SQVTM and ANQGSEA. V was shortened by 4 bases and J by 3 bases, with 21 bases between the two germline ends. In DNA form, the CDR3 reads TGCAGCGTTGGAACCCTCCCCGGCAGGGCGGACTATGGCTACACCTTC. Translated: CSVGTLPGRADYGYTF. Filled out from reference TRBV29-1 and TRBJ1-2, the complete variable domain reads SAVISQKPSRDICQRGTSLTIQCQVDSQVTMMFWYRQQPGQSLTLIATANQGSEATYESGFVIDKFPISRPNLTFSTLTVSNMSPEDSSIYLCSVGTLPGRADYGYTFGSGTRLTVV.